The present T cell receptor (beta chain) was sequenced within a study of blood T cells in healthy people across ages. The table lists this clonotype with a few counts. The authors ran a second PCR of 7 to 11 cycles using a sample-barcoded 5' primer and a J-beta primer mix. Every sample gave at least 2.5 million paired-end reads containing CDR3. TCRdb re-analysed the 5' RACE reads in MiXCR, keeping a single row per CDR3 protein. Here the sample spans some 890,000 distinct CDR3 sequences, just under 30% being singletons. This CDR3 contains 11 residues. The V and J ends lost 3 bases and 9 bases respectively, with 11 bases between them. Germline CDR1 reads GTSNPN; CDR2 reads SVGIG (reference sequence). These sequences were also reported in another study, on T cells of mothers and their children.

The sequenced material came from blood. This TCR derives from a woman aged 40 to 50 in good health. The chain uses TRBV30 and TRBJ1-2, with a tentative D call TRBD1 (6 bases). CDR3 in amino acids: CAWSPGVSYTF. In DNA form, the CDR3 reads TGTGCCTGGAGCCCAGGGGTGAGCTACACCTTC.